The TCR beta chain described here comes from a study of cytomegalovirus exposure and HLA in healthy donors. General study findings and limits: In a later analysis, specific HLA alleles were associated with some 16,000 TCR beta sequences at a 0.05 false discovery rate. With later analysis, a missense DCLRE1C variant became linked to TCR beta V- and J-gene trimming. Reports indicated that the classifier achieved high specificity and sensitivity in diagnosing cytomegalovirus status.

As to this clone: Its target is unknown.

The PCR ran on 60 Vbeta and 13 Jbeta primers. In the original analysis: Roughly 80 million unique TCR beta chains, some 11 million shared, were counted in a later analysis. Measured with immunoSEQ multiplex PCR; TCRdb has only the in-frame clones, and not every one. The V and J calls and clone size are taken from that table; D and trimming were inferred from the DNA. This sample has 110,000 or so clones; roughly 71% occur once, and the top ten carry roughly 8.7%. V lost 4 bases to trimming and J lost 1 base; unmatched junction nucleotides: 7. The CDR3 totals 15 residues. Germline CDR1 is SGHRS and CDR2 is YFSETQ.

This clonotype was obtained from a man between 18 and 29 years old in good health and CMV-seropositive. The V gene is TRBV5-1, the J gene TRBJ1-1, with TRBD1 identical over 7 bases. Sequencing was performed on PBMCs. The CDR3 loop reads CASSLRQGKNTEAFF. CDR3 sequence (DNA): TGCGCCAGCAGCCTCCGACAGGGAAAGAACACTGAAGCTTTCTTT. The full variable domain, with the rest looked up from reference TRBV5-1 and TRBJ1-1, is KAGVTQTPRYLIKTRGQQVTLSCSPISGHRSVSWYQQTPGQGLQFLFEYFSETQRNKGNFPGRFSGRQFSNSRSEMNVSTLELGDSALYLCASSLRQGKNTEAFFGQGTRLTVV.